Presented here are 3 T cell receptor beta chains from one specimen sequenced in a study of blood T cell repertoires in COVID-19. Only in-frame clones appear in the TCRdb table, and some are missing; sequencing was by immunoSEQ multiplex PCR. This sample has about 300,000 clones, with around 86% found just once. What was sequenced was PBMCs or T cells enriched from blood (not recorded which). These receptors all come from a man between 60 and 70 years old who had recovered from COVID-19.

The CDR3 region has the DNA TGTGCCTGGAACGGGCCGGGAGTCATTCAGTACTTC. It is translated as CAWNGPGVIQYF. The chain is built from TRBV30 and TRBJ2-4; weak D call: TRBD2 (6 bases). V lost 4 bases to trimming and J lost 9 bases, with 13 bases between them. CDR3 length: 12 residues. Germline V gene sequence: CDR1 GTSNPN, CDR2 SVGIG (reference sequence).

This clone was detected only once. This CDR3 reads CASSFSPTGGDYGYTF. The CDR3 nucleotides read TGTGCCAGCAGTTTTAGCCCAACAGGGGGCGACTATGGCTACACCTTC. V usage is TRBV28 and J usage is TRBJ1-2; 9 nucleotides align to TRBD1. V shed 3 bases and J 3 bases; nucleotides not matched to a gene: 8. Germline V CDR1 and CDR2: MDHEN, SYDVKM. The CDR3 consists of 16 residues.

V is TRBV7-3 and J is TRBJ2-1; a possible D gene is TRBD1 (6 bases). V lost 10 bases and J 2 bases, leaving 18 bases between the germline ends. Looked up from germline, CDR1 is SGHTA and CDR2 is FQGTGA. The CDR3 length is 15 residues. The CDR3 protein is CATARGTPPYNEQFF. As DNA, the CDR3 is TGTGCCACGGCAAGGGGGACACCTCCCTACAATGAGCAGTTCTTC.